The 21 T cell receptor beta chains below were found in one sample sequenced in a study of T cell repertoires in aging, cancer and after chemotherapy (dated by TCRdb to the late 2010s). TCRdb names Illumina MiSeq as the instrument used. Rearranged TRB sequences spanning V, D and J segments were amplified in a multiplex touch-down PCR with a mixed TRB-A/B primer pool. TCRdb reprocessing: public reads trimmed at Q25 with fastp, clones called with MiXCR, in-frame beta chains kept. Rows matching on CDR3 protein sequence are summarized as one entry with the most common DNA and genes. This sample lists around 20,000 distinct CDR3 sequences; roughly two fifths were detected once. The ten largest account for 17% of the sample. TCR beta rearrangements were amplified from genomic DNA extracted from peripheral blood rather than from sorted cells or RNA. Sequencing was done on a sample of blood. The receptors here all came from a human donor with a solid tumor.

This clonotype was seen a few times. At one boundary the junction diverges from the germline segment, which might be a read error. The chain recombines TRBV6-1 with TRBJ2-5, with 7 bases lining up with TRBD1. CDR1 and CDR2 (germline): MNHNS, SASEGT. The CDR3 sequence is 14 residues long. The CDR3 coding sequence is TGTGCCAGCAACCAAAGGGGGCACCAGGAGACCCAGTACTTC. Protein sequence: CASNQRGHQETQYF.

The chain carries TRBV7-9 and TRBJ2-3; D possibly corresponds to TRBD2 (5 bases). The V end lost 5 bases, the J end lost 2 bases, and 11 bases lay between the germline ends. Germline V gene lookup returns CDR1 SEHNR and CDR2 FQNEAQ (reference sequence). The CDR3 runs 14 residues. The CDR3 DNA follows: TGTGCCAGCAGCCTCCCCGGGAACACAGATACGCAGTATTTT. This sequence encodes CASSLPGNTDTQYF. Based on the CDR3 plus reference TRBV7-9 and TRBJ2-3, the full variable domain is DTGVSQNPRHKITKRGQNVTFRCDPISEHNRLYWYRQTLGQGPEFLTYFQNEAQLEKSRLLSDRFSAERPKGSFSTLEIQRTEQGDSAMYLCASSLPGNTDTQYFGPGTRLTVL.

There are a few counts of this clonotype. The rearrangement links TRBV6-5 to TRBJ1-2; D is undetermined. The CDR3 is 12 amino acids. V lost 10 bases and J lost 8, with 17 bases in between. The germline V gene has CDR1 MNHEY and CDR2 SVGAGI. CDR3 nucleotide sequence: TGTGCCACCAAGGGAGCCGGGGAAGGCTACACCTTC. Its translation is CATKGAGEGYTF.

This clonotype was counted once. The chain employs TRBV6-1 and TRBJ2-7, with D possibly matching TRBD1 (7 bases). This CDR3 has 14 amino acids. Germline V gene data show CDR1 as MNHNS and CDR2 as SASEGT. Trimming stripped 4 bases from V and 5 bases from J, with 15 bases between. CDR3 loop: CASSGLGRGDEQYF. The CDR3 DNA follows: TGTGCCAGCAGTGGGTTGGGCAGGGGGGACGAGCAGTACTTC.

V is TRBV7-2 and J is TRBJ2-7, with D unclear. The CDR3 sequence is 14 residues long. The ends were cut back, 5 bases at V and 3 bases at J, with 14 bases in the middle. The germline V gene encodes CDR1 SGHTA and CDR2 FQGNSA. CDR3 amino acids: CASSRRVTIYEQYF. Written as DNA, the CDR3 is TGTGCCAGCAGCCGTCGGGTTACCATCTACGAGCAGTACTTC. Based on the CDR3 plus reference TRBV7-2 and TRBJ2-7, the full variable domain is GAGVSQSPSNKVTEKGKDVELRCDPISGHTALYWYRQSLGQGLEFLIYFQGNSAPDKSGLPSDRFSAERTGGSVSTLTIQRTQQEDSAVYLCASSRRVTIYEQYFGPGTRLTVT.

V is TRBV27 and J is TRBJ2-3; 10 bases line up with TRBD1. The CDR3 totals 16 residues. V lost 6 bases to trimming and J lost 2 bases; unmatched junction nucleotides: 8. Looked up from germline, CDR1 is MNHEY and CDR2 is SMNVEV (reference sequence). CDR3 region: CASRPRTGGFTDTQYF. The CDR3 coding sequence is TGTGCCAGCAGACCACGGACAGGGGGTTTCACAGATACGCAGTATTTT.

This clonotype has a handful of counts. J is TRBJ2-2 and V is TRBV18, with 7 bases identical to TRBD1. V lost 4 bases, J lost 1 base, and 3 bases stayed unmatched. The CDR3 covers 15 residues. The germline V gene has CDR1 KGHSH and CDR2 LQKENI. CDR3 residues: CASSLGQLNTGELFF. CDR3 sequence (DNA): TGTGCCAGCTCACTGGGACAGCTGAACACCGGGGAGCTGTTTTTT.

The rearrangement links TRBV21-1 to TRBJ2-5. TRBV21-1 is recorded as a pseudogene. The CDR3 loop spans 14 amino acids. The CDR3 region is CASSKVRLQETQYF. CDR3 coding DNA: TGTGCCAGCAGCAAAGTGAGGTTACAAGAGACCCAGTACTTC.

This sequence joins TRBV27 and TRBJ2-4; D remains unclear. The CDR3 runs 19 residues. Germline values: CDR1 MNHEY, CDR2 SMNVEV (reference sequence). Trimming removed 0 bases at V and 8 bases at J, with 26 bases between. The CDR3 is CASSLSPREGKRDRDIQYF. For the CDR3, the DNA is TGTGCCAGCAGTTTATCACCAAGGGAAGGGAAGAGAGATAGGGACATTCAGTACTTC.

This clonotype appeared a single time. This chain links TRBV7-9 with TRBJ2-1, with TRBD2 matching over 9 bases. The CDR3 consists of 17 residues. The germline V gene has CDR1 SEHNR and CDR2 FQNEAQ (reference sequence). Trimming removed 5 bases from V and 9 bases from J; junction bases left unmatched: 17. CDR3 residues: CASSPNLWTSAYGEQFF. For the CDR3, the DNA is TGTGCCAGCAGCCCAAACCTTTGGACTAGCGCGTACGGTGAGCAGTTCTTC.

By share of the sample, this clonotype is medium-sized. The CDR3 loop reads CSVEDPRFGTQYF. CDR3 DNA: TGCAGCGTTGAAGACCCCAGGTTCGGGACCCAGTACTTC. The rearrangement joins TRBV29-1 to TRBJ2-5; D not resolved. Trimming took off 0 bases at V and 7 bases at J, with 12 bases between the two ends. This CDR3 contains 13 residues. Germline lookup yields CDR1 SQVTM and CDR2 ANQGSEA.

This clonotype was seen more than once but under ten times. V gene TRBV11-2 combines with J gene TRBJ2-7; TRBD2 might be the D (5 bases). The CDR3 has 14 residues. Germline V gene lookup returns CDR1 SGHAT and CDR2 FQNNGV. V lost 6 bases and J lost 1, with 13 bases in between. Here the CDR3 DNA reads TGTGCCAGCAGAGCGGTGATGATTTCCTACGAGCAGTACTTC. Residues: CASRAVMISYEQYF.

The rearrangement links TRBV30 to TRBJ2-1, with 11 bases aligning to TRBD2. From germline, CDR1 is GTSNPN and CDR2 SVGIG (reference sequence). This CDR3 comprises 17 residues. V shed 4 bases, J shed 5 bases, and the junction held 13 bases outside the gene matches. The CDR3 nucleotides are TGTGCCTGGAATAGGGGACAGATACTAGCGGGGGACAATGAGCAGTTCTTC. Residues: CAWNRGQILAGDNEQFF.

The rearrangement joins TRBV11-1 to TRBJ2-7, with D unresolved. This CDR3 is 12 amino acids long. Trimming pared 5 bases from V and 6 bases from J, leaving 11 bases between. Germline lookup yields CDR1 SGHAT and CDR2 FQDESV (reference sequence). The CDR3 DNA follows: TGTGCCAGCAGCCCGGCCTGGGTCGAGCAGTACTTC. As protein: CASSPAWVEQYF.

The chain has TRBV6-2 or TRBV6-3 and TRBJ2-5, with 7 bases matching TRBD2. J lost 2 bases, V lost 0 bases, and 6 bases had no gene match. CDR1 and CDR2 from the germline V gene are MNHEY and SVGEGT. CDR3 size: 16 residues. In DNA, the CDR3 is TGTGCCAGCAGTTACTCCCTGGGGGGGAAGCAAGAGACCCAGTACTTC. It codes for CASSYSLGGKQETQYF.

V usage is TRBV15 and J usage is TRBJ2-3; 10 nucleotides match TRBD2. The germline V gene encodes CDR1 LNHNV and CDR2 YYDKDF (reference sequence). The junction had 9 bases not matched to a gene; V was cut back by 5 bases and J by 4 bases. The CDR3 spans 16 residues. The CDR3 sequence is CATSGPGTSAADTQYF. The CDR3, as DNA: TGTGCCACCAGCGGCCCCGGGACTAGCGCGGCAGATACGCAGTATTTT.

This clonotype was picked up a small number of times. The chain links TRBV10-3 to TRBJ1-1, with D unclear. Germline V CDR1 and CDR2: ENHRY, SYGVKD. Trimming removed 3 bases at V and 4 bases at J, with 3 bases between. This CDR3 contains 11 residues. The CDR3 nucleotides are TGTGCCATCAGTGATATCACTGAAGCTTTCTTT. Its protein product is CAISDITEAFF.

V and J are TRBV6-1 and TRBJ2-7, with 10 bases lining up with TRBD2. Germline loops: CDR1 MNHNS, CDR2 SASEGT. The CDR3 consists of 16 residues. V was clipped by 1 base and J by 9 bases; unmatched bases: 12. CDR3 amino acids: CASSEEGASGRKGQYF. CDR3 nucleotide sequence: TGTGCCAGCAGTGAAGAAGGGGCTAGCGGGAGAAAGGGGCAGTACTTC.

The CDR3 DNA follows: TGTGCCATCGAGGGGACTGGGGGGAAACAGCAGTACTTC. It codes for CAIEGTGGKQQYF. This chain joins TRBV10-3 and TRBJ2-7, with D possibly matching TRBD2 (6 bases). Germline V gives CDR1 ENHRY, CDR2 SYGVKD. The CDR3 totals 13 residues. Trimming took 8 bases from V and 8 from J, leaving 19 bases between them.

V gene TRBV11-2 combines with J gene TRBJ2-1; 9 positions agree with TRBD1. With V trimmed by 6 bases and J by 8 bases, 8 bases remained unmatched. CDR1 and CDR2 from the germline V gene are SGHAT and FQNNGV. The CDR3 contains 14 residues. CDR3 coding DNA: TGTGCCAGCAGAACCGGGACAGGGCTACATGAGCAGTTCTTC. It is translated as CASRTGTGLHEQFF.

The chain has TRBV11-2 and TRBJ2-2; 7 nucleotides align to TRBD2. The CDR3 consists of 15 residues. Germline values: CDR1 SGHAT, CDR2 FQNNGV. The V segment lost 7 bases and the J segment 3 bases; nucleotides outside the gene matches: 8. CDR3 in DNA: TGTGCCAGCACCAAAGTGGGGGGGGACACCGGGGAGCTGTTTTTT. It specifies CASTKVGGDTGELFF.